These T cell receptor beta chains were read from a single sample in a study of cytomegalovirus exposure and HLA in healthy donors. Assay: immunoSEQ multiplex PCR; the TCRdb copy retains only in-frame clones and omits some. The sample lists roughly 100,000 clones, roughly 80% occurring once. Sequencing was done on a sample of PBMCs. These receptors all stem from a man aged 45-65 years in good health and CMV-seronegative. Both conserved end residues are part of each CDR3. A D gene is named only where the DNA matches it firmly. Not every row has a clone size; where given, it reads once, few, many or a size class.

J,size,V,D,DNA,CDR3
TRBJ2-3,-,TRBV2,-,TGTGCCAGCAAAGGCAGGGTGGCAGATACGCAGTATTTT,CASKGRVADTQYF
TRBJ2-3,-,TRBV27,-,TGTGCCACCAGGCGGGGAATTAGTACAGATACGCAGTATTTT,CATRRGISTDTQYF
TRBJ1-4,few,TRBV2,-,TGTGCCAGGAGTACAGTGGAGGCCACAAATTTCTTGAACGAAAAACTGTTTTTT,CARSTVEATNFLNEKLFF
TRBJ1-2,-,TRBV19,-,TGTGCCAGTAGACAACAGGGATTGGGCCCCCTGGACTATGGCTACACCTTC,CASRQQGLGPLDYGYTF
TRBJ1-1,-,TRBV10-2,-,TGCGCCAGCCGAGAGAACACTGAAGCTTTCTTT,CASRENTEAFF
TRBJ1-6,-,TRBV7-6,TRBD1,TGTGCCAGCAGCTTAGCGGACAGGGTCGATTCACCCCTCCACTTT,CASSLADRVDSPLHF
TRBJ1-4,-,TRBV5-1,TRBD1,TGCGCCAGCAGCTTACAGGGACAGATAAAGGAAAAACTGTTTTTT,CASSLQGQIKEKLFF
TRBJ2-3,-,TRBV6-5,TRBD2,TGTGCCAGCAGTTACTCGGGGCGGGGGATAGATACGCAGTATTTT,CASSYSGRGIDTQYF
TRBJ2-1,-,TRBV5-1,TRBD2,TGCGCCAGCAGCTTGGATAGCGGGGGGGCGGTAGAGCAGTTCTTC,CASSLDSGGAVEQFF
TRBJ2-7,few,TRBV7-9,-,TGTGCCAGCAGCTTAACGCGGGATATCTACGAGCAGTACTTC,CASSLTRDIYEQYF
TRBJ2-3,-,TRBV6-5,-,TGTGCCAGCAGTTACCAGGAAAGCACAGATACGCAGTATTTT,CASSYQESTDTQYF
TRBJ2-3,-,TRBV7-2,-,TGTGCCAGCAGCCCGCAGGGAGATACGCAGTATTTT,CASSPQGDTQYF
TRBJ1-2,-,TRBV5-1,TRBD1,TGCGCCAGCAGCGGGGGACAGGGCGATGGCTACACCTTC,CASSGGQGDGYTF
TRBJ2-5,-,TRBV27,-,TGTGCCAGCAGTTTAGGGACACCGCCGGGGACCCAGTACTTC,CASSLGTPPGTQYF
TRBJ2-7,-,TRBV4-1,-,TGCGCCAGCAGCCAAGATGAACAGGGTGGGATCGAGCAGTACTTC,CASSQDEQGGIEQYF
TRBJ2-2,-,TRBV15,TRBD1,TGTGCCACCAAAAAGATACCAGGGGGCCTCGGCGGGGAGCTGTTTTTT,CATKKIPGGLGGELFF